This T cell receptor (beta chain) was identified in a study of T-cell memory formation after mild COVID-19. TCRdb reprocessed the 5' RACE reads via MiXCR and lists one record per CDR3 protein. Seen here are about 430,000 distinct CDR3 sequences, roughly 18% observed once, and the top ten hold 20% to 25%. Study-wide points: The second-wave clones peaking on day 37 were not confirmed as SARS-CoV-2-specific. Pre-infection memory held some responding clones, suggesting pre-existing cross-reactive T cells responded. Among clones contracting day 15 to 85, CD4/CD8 was balanced, whereas later expanders leaned CD4+. The study found contracting CD4+ clones mainly in CM and EM and contracting CD8+ clones in EMRA.

Regarding this clonotype: Its antigen is undetermined.

The material sequenced was PBMCs or a T cell subset sorted from them (not recorded which). The TCR sequence derives from a man younger than 30 who had mild COVID-19 (a few samples of this study predate the infection). Cell type and time point are not known.

The CDR3 sequence: CASSLRGLSGYTF. For the CDR3, the DNA is TGCGCCAGCAGCTTGCGGGGTCTCTCTGGCTACACCTTC. The chain recombines TRBV5-1 with TRBJ1-2, with D hard to call. The CDR3 is made up of 13 amino acids. Trimming shortened V by 1 base and J by 7 bases, and 11 bases separated the two germline ends. The V gene's germline CDR1 is SGHRS and CDR2 YFSETQ.